Given below is one T cell receptor beta chain in context. The antigen it recognizes is unknown. Per-base quality was not reported, and no clone a single base away is much larger than it. Receptors were amplified or captured by the immunoSEQ multiplex PCR assay. Rearranged TCR beta chain sequences were amplified using the hsTCRB Kit according to the manufacturer's protocol. An Illumina MiSeq was used to sequence the TCRB libraries. The paper's processing steps were these. The proprietary platform of the kit vendor was used for demultiplexing, trimming and gene mapping. TCRdb mirrors the immuneACCESS table, restricted to in-frame sequences. Some clones are absent from its copies; in checked studies, under half trace to an unresolved V gene, and the reason for the others is unknown. V, J and clone size derive from that table, while D and trimming were established from the DNA sequence. In all, the sample holds some 26,000 clones, and approximately 82% of those were seen once. The ten largest clones capture over 15% of the sample.

The time point label, as the study defines it: week 23, last vaccination. A 20-mer mutant IDH1 peptide at 300 micrograms in Montanide made up each vaccine dose, which was injected subcutaneously together with topical imiquimod. Donors had newly diagnosed WHO grade 3 or 4 IDH1-mutant astrocytomas with loss of nuclear ATRX. The samples were drawn from NOA16, a multicentre, single-arm, open-label phase I trial in Germany that tested a mutant IDH1 peptide vaccine in humans for the first time. Genomic DNA for TCRB sequencing was extracted from EDTA blood using the DNeasy Blood and Tissue Kit. This entry is derived from a study of a mutant IDH1 vaccine in newly diagnosed glioma (dated by TCRdb to the early 2020s). Turning to the overall study: Across visits V03 through V10, patients got a total of eight vaccinations, given in weeks 1, 3, 5, 7, 11, 15, 19 and 23. In the chemotherapy-containing groups, vaccination started alongside temozolomide cycles, whereas in patients who had radiotherapy alone it started 4-6 weeks after radiotherapy. Of the 32 treated patients, approximately 60% were male and approximately 38% were female, and the mean age was approximately 37 years. Before enrollment, most patients had been given radiochemotherapy with temozolomide as standard therapy, while the rest had received either radiotherapy alone or temozolomide alone. Six visits were used for peripheral blood collection: V03 (baseline), V05, V07, V10, V12 and V13. Longitudinal TCRB deep sequencing was performed for about two dozen treated patients wherever samples were available for exploratory analyses. Findings and caveats that apply to the study as a whole: Pseudoprogression seemed to be unrelated to changes in the top peripheral T cell clonotypes found by TCRB sequencing. Vaccine-induced immune responses across multiple MHC alleles were detected in 93.3% of patients. It was noted by the authors that analyses of patient blood samples could not be reproduced owing to sample limitations. Selection of PBMC samples for TCRB deep sequencing was based on availability.

For this chain, trimming is 6 bases at the V end and 7 bases at the J end, and the number of junction bases without a gene match is 9. The CDR3 starts with the cysteine, ends with the phenylalanine, and has 15 residues. The sequence is cut down to CDR3 DNA, 45 bases in frame from base 1. Reading the germline V gene (reference sequence) gives CDR1 SEHNR and CDR2 FQNEAQ. The clonotype originates from a woman aged 25 to 39 with glioma. Sequences were derived from PBMCs, sampled from a glioma patient whose treatment included an IDH1 peptide vaccine. Recombination joined TRBV7-9 with TRBJ2-1, with 10 bases aligning to TRBD1. The CDR3 here reads CASRTAGQGGNEQFF. The DNA sequence reads TGTGCCAGCAGGACGGCCGGACAGGGGGGGAATGAGCAGTTCTTC.